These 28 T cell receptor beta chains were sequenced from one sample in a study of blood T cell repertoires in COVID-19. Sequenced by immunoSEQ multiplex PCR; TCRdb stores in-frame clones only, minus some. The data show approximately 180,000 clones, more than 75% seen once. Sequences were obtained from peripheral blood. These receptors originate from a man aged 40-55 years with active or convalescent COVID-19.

CDR3: CASNPAGLRLNTEAFF. DNA for the CDR3: TGTGCCAGCAATCCCGCGGGACTGCGCTTGAACACTGAAGCTTTCTTT. This chain uses TRBV28 with TRBJ1-1, with TRBD1 as a possible D gene (5 bases). This CDR3 is built from 16 residues. CDR1 MDHEN and CDR2 SYDVKM come from the germline V gene. V lost 7 bases, J lost 0 bases, and 18 bases lay in between.

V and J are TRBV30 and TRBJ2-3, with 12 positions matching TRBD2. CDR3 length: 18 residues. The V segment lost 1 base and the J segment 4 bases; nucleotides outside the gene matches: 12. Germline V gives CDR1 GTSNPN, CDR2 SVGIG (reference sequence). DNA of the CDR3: TGTGCCTGGAGTGGACTAGAAACTAGCGGGAGGTCCGCAGATACGCAGTATTTT. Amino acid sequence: CAWSGLETSGRSADTQYF.

CDR3 region: CASSPRSGEPYNEQFF. The CDR3 bases are TGTGCCAGCAGCCCTCGTAGCGGGGAGCCCTACAATGAGCAGTTCTTC. The rearrangement uses TRBV14 and TRBJ2-1; 8 bases are shared with TRBD2. Trimming took 4 bases from V and 2 from J; bases not matched to a gene: 7. The CDR3 has 16 amino acids. Looked up from germline, CDR1 is SGHDN and CDR2 is FVKESK.

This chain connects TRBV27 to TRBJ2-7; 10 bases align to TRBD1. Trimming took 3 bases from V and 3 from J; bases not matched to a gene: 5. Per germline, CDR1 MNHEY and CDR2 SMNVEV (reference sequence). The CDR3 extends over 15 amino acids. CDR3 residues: CASSFEGQGIYEQYF. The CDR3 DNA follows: TGTGCCAGCAGTTTTGAGGGACAGGGGATCTACGAGCAGTACTTC.

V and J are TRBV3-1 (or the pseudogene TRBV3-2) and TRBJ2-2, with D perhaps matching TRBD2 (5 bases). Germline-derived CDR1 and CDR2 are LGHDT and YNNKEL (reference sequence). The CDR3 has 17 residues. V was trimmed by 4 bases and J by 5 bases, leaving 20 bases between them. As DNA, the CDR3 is TGTGCCAGCAGCCGTACTAGTGCAACCTTAGGGACCGGGGAGCTGTTTTTT. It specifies CASSRTSATLGTGELFF.

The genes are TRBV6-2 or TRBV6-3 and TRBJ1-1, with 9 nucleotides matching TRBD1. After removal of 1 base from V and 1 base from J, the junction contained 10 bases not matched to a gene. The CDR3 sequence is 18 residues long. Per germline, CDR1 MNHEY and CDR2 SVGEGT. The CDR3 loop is CASSYFPIGDRENTEAFF. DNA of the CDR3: TGTGCCAGCAGTTACTTCCCGATAGGGGACAGGGAGAACACTGAAGCTTTCTTT.

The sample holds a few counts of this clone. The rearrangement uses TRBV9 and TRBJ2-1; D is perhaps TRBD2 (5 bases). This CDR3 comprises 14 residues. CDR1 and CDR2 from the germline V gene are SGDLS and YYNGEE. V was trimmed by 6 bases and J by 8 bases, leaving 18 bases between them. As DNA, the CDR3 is TGTGCCAGCACCCGGGATTCAAAGGGCGATGAGCAGTTCTTC. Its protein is CASTRDSKGDEQFF.

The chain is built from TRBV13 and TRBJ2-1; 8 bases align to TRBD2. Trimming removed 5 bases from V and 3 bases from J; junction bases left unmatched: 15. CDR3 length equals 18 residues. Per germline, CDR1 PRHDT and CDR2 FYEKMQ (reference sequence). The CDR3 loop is CASSPPGGGTGYYNEQFF. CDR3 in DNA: TGTGCCAGCAGCCCTCCGGGGGGGGGCACGGGGTACTACAATGAGCAGTTCTTC.

The CDR3 is CASSWTGENYGYTF. The CDR3 DNA reads as TGTGCCAGCAGCTGGACAGGGGAGAACTATGGCTACACCTTC. This rearrangement joins TRBV6-5 to TRBJ1-2, with 9 bases matching TRBD1. The V gene end was trimmed by 6 bases and the J gene end by 2 bases; junction bases not matched to a gene: 4. Germline V gene data show CDR1 as MNHEY and CDR2 as SVGAGI. The CDR3 is 14 amino acids.

CDR3 DNA: TGTGCCAGCAGCGTAGGGGACATTCTGGGGTCACCCCTCCACTTT. Translation gives CASSVGDILGSPLHF. The chain carries TRBV9 and TRBJ1-6; weak D call: TRBD1 (6 bases). From germline, CDR1 is SGDLS and CDR2 YYNGEE. The CDR3 is 15 amino acids. V lost 0 bases to trimming and J lost 10 bases, with 14 bases between them.

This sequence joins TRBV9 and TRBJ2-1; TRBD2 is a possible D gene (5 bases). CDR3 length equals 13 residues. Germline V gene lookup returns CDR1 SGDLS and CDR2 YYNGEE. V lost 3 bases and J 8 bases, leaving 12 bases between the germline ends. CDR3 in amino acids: CASSERVEDEQFF. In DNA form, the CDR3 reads TGTGCCAGCAGCGAGAGGGTAGAGGATGAGCAGTTCTTC.

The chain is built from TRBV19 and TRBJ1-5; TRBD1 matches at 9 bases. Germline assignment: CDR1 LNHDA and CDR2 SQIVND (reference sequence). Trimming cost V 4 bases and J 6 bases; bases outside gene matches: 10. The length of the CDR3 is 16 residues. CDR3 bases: TGTGCCAGTAGTAGAATCGGGACAGGGCAGGGTCAGCCCCAGCATTTT. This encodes CASSRIGTGQGQPQHF.

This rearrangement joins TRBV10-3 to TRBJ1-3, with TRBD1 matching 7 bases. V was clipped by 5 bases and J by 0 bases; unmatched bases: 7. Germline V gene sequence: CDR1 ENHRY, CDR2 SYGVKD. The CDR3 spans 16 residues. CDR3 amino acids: CAISKGQDSSGNTIYF. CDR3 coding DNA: TGTGCCATCAGTAAAGGACAGGATAGCTCTGGAAACACCATATATTTT.

CDR3 protein: CASIRTRNTEAFF. The CDR3 DNA reads TGTGCCAGCATCAGAACCAGGAACACTGAAGCTTTCTTT. This sequence joins TRBV2 and TRBJ1-1, with D unclear. Germline assignment: CDR1 SNHLY and CDR2 FYNNEI. V was cut by 7 bases and J by 1 base, with 10 bases left in between. CDR3 length equals 13 residues.

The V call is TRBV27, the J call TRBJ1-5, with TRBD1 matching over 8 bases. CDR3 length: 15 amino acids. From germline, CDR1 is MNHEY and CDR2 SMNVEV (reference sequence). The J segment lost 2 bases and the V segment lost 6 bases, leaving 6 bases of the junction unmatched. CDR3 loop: CASRWAGGGNQPQHF. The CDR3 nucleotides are TGTGCCAGCAGATGGGCAGGGGGCGGCAATCAGCCCCAGCATTTT.

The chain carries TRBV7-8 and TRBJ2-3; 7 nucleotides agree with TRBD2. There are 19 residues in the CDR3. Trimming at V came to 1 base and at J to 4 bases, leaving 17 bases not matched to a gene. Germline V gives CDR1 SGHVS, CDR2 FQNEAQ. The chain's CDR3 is CASSLGSSGLVGGSDTQYF. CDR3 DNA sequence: TGTGCCAGCAGCTTAGGGTCTAGCGGCCTTGTAGGAGGGTCAGATACGCAGTATTTT.

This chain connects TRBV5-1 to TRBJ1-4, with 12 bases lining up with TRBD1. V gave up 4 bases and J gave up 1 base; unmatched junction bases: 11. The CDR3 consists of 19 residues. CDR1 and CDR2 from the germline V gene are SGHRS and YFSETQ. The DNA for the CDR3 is TGCGCCAGCAGCCCTGGGACAGGGGGCCTTGGTCGAACTAATGAAAAACTGTTTTTT. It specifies CASSPGTGGLGRTNEKLFF.

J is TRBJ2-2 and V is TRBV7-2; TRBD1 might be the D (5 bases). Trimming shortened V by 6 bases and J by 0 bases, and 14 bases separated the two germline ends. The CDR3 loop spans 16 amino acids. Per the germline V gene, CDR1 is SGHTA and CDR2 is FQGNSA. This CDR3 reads CASSRKAGTNTGELFF. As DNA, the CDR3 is TGTGCCAGCAGTCGGAAGGCAGGGACGAACACCGGGGAGCTGTTTTTT.

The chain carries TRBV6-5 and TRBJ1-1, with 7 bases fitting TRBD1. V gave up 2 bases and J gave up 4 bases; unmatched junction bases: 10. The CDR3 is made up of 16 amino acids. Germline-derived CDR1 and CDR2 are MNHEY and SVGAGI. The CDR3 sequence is CASSYDMTGTATEAFF. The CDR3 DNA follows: TGTGCCAGCAGTTACGATATGACAGGGACGGCCACTGAAGCTTTCTTT.

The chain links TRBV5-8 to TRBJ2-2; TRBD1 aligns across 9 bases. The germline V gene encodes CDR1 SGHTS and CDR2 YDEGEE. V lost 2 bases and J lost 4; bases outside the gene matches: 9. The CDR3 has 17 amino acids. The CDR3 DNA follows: TGTGCCAGCAGCTTTGGCCCACAGGGGGCTCTCACCGGGGAGCTGTTTTTT. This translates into CASSFGPQGALTGELFF.

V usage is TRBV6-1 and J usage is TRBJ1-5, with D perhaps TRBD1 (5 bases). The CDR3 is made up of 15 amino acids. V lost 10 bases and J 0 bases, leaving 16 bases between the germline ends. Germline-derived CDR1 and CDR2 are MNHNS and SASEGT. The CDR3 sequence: CATLPGGPSNQPQHF. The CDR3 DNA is TGTGCCACTCTGCCGGGGGGTCCTAGCAATCAGCCCCAGCATTTT.

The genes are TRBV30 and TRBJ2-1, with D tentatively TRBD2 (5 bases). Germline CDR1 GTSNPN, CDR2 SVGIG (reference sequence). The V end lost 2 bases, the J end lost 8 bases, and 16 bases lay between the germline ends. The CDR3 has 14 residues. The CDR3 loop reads CAWSRGLGEDEQFF. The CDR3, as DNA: TGTGCCTGGAGTCGAGGACTGGGCGAGGATGAGCAGTTCTTC.

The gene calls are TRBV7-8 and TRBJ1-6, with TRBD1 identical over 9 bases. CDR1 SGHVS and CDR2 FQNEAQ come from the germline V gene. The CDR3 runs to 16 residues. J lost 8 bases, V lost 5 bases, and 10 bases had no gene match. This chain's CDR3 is CASSEQGAGIDSPLHF. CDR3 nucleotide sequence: TGTGCCAGCAGCGAACAGGGGGCTGGGATTGATTCACCCCTCCACTTT.

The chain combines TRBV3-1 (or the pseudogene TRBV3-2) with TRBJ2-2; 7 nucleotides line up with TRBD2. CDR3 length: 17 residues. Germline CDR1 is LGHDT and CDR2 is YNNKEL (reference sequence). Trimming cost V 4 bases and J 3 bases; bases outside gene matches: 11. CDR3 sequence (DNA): TGTGCCAGCAGCCTACGTTGGCTAGCGGTCGACACCGGGGAGCTGTTTTTT. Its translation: CASSLRWLAVDTGELFF.

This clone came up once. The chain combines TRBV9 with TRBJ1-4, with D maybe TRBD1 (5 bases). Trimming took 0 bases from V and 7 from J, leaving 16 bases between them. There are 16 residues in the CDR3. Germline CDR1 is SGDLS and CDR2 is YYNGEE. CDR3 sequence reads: CASSVGGGRGGEKLFF. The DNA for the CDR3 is TGTGCCAGCAGCGTAGGGGGAGGGAGGGGAGGTGAAAAACTGTTTTTT.

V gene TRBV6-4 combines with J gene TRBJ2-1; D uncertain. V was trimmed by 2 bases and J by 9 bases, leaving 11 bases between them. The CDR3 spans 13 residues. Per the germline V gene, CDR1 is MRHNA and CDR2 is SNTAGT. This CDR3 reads CASSDARSTEQFF. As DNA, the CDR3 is TGTGCCAGCAGTGACGCCCGTTCTACTGAGCAGTTCTTC.

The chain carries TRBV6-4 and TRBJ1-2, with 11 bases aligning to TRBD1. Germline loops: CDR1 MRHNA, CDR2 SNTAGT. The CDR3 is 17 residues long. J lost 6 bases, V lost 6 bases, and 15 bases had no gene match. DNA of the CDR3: TGTGCCAGCAGGCAAACCGGGACAGGGGGTAAATTGGATGGCTACACCTTC. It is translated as CASRQTGTGGKLDGYTF.

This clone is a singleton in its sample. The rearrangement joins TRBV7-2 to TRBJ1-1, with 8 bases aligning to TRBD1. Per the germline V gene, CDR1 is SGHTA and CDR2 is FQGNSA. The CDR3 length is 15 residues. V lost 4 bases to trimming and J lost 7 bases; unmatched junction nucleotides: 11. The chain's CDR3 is CASSSIRGRSGEAFF. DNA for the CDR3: TGTGCCAGCAGCTCAATCAGGGGGCGTAGCGGTGAAGCTTTCTTT.